Presented here are 16 T cell receptor beta chains from one specimen sequenced in a study of blood T cell repertoires in COVID-19. TCRdb's table, derived via immunoSEQ multiplex PCR, lists solely in-frame clones and lacks some. The sample has about 140,000 clones, 84% seen once. The sample taken for sequencing was peripheral blood. Source of these receptors: a woman aged 55-75 years with acute or convalescent COVID-19.

The V and J genes are TRBV18 and TRBJ1-3; 7 bases are shared with TRBD1. In germline, CDR1 is KGHSH, CDR2 LQKENI. Trimming at V came to 2 bases and at J to 3 bases, leaving 4 bases not matched to a gene. CDR3 length: 15 residues. CDR3 DNA: TGTGCCAGCTCACCAAAGGGGGCGGTTGGAAACACCATATATTTT. Residues: CASSPKGAVGNTIYF.

The chain couples TRBV6-5 to TRBJ1-4, with D maybe TRBD1 (6 bases). The CDR3 sequence is 14 residues long. The V end lost 8 bases, the J end lost 6 bases, and 16 bases lay between the germline ends. The germline CDR1 and CDR2 sequences are MNHEY and SVGAGI. This CDR3 is CASGSGTLYEKLFF. CDR3 sequence (DNA): TGTGCCAGCGGTTCAGGGACACTATATGAAAAACTGTTTTTT.

The CDR3 nucleotides are TGTGCCAGCAGTCAGACTAGTATGTCCTACAATGAGCAGTTCTTC. Amino acids: CASSQTSMSYNEQFF. The rearrangement uses TRBV6-5 and TRBJ2-1, with D tentatively TRBD2 (6 bases). V was shortened by 5 bases and J by 1 base, with 12 bases between the two germline ends. The CDR3 runs to 15 residues. Germline CDR1 and CDR2: MNHEY and SVGAGI.

The V and J genes are TRBV6-5 and TRBJ2-5; 7 bases line up with TRBD1. V dropped 0 bases and J dropped 4; count of bases not matched to a gene: 5. The length of the CDR3 is 15 residues. Per the germline V gene, CDR1 is MNHEY and CDR2 is SVGAGI. CDR3 sequence: CASSYSTGTSETQYF. The CDR3 DNA reads TGTGCCAGCAGTTACTCGACAGGGACGTCAGAGACCCAGTACTTC.

V and J are TRBV6-1 and TRBJ1-3; D remains ambiguous. The CDR3 length is 16 residues. Trimming removed 0 bases from V and 2 bases from J, with 11 bases in between. Germline V gene data show CDR1 as MNHNS and CDR2 as SASEGT. The CDR3 nucleotides read TGTGCCAGCAGTGAAGCGTCAGGCCGTCCTGGAAACACCATATATTTT. Amino acid sequence: CASSEASGRPGNTIYF.

The chain joins TRBV28 to TRBJ2-1; TRBD2 agrees at 10 bases. Germline CDR1 MDHEN, CDR2 SYDVKM. This CDR3 comprises 19 residues. Unmatched junction bases numbered 12, after V lost 3 bases and J lost 1 base. CDR3 DNA sequence: TGTGCCAGCAGTTTCTCGGTAGCGGGAGGTCGCAGGTCCTACAATGAGCAGTTCTTC. As protein: CASSFSVAGGRRSYNEQFF.

V gene TRBV5-1 combines with J gene TRBJ2-3, with D tentatively TRBD1 (6 bases). CDR3 length equals 15 residues. The V and J ends lost 5 bases and 3 bases respectively, with 16 bases between them. Germline V gene sequence: CDR1 SGHRS, CDR2 YFSETQ. The CDR3 reads CASSLELQGTDTQYF. The CDR3, as DNA: TGCGCCAGCAGTCTGGAGCTACAGGGAACAGATACGCAGTATTTT.

This clone was seen only a few times. This rearrangement joins TRBV6-1 to TRBJ2-5; TRBD2 matches at 14 bases. Germline values: CDR1 MNHNS, CDR2 SASEGT. The CDR3 covers 15 residues. The V gene end was trimmed by 5 bases and the J gene end by 5 bases; junction bases not matched to a gene: 4. For the CDR3, the DNA is TGTGCCAGCAGTAGGGGACTAGCGGGAGCGGAGACCCAGTACTTC. Amino acids: CASSRGLAGAETQYF.

The CDR3 loop reads CASSWGQGRNTEAFF. In nucleotides, the CDR3 is TGTGCCAGCAGCTGGGGACAGGGAAGGAACACTGAAGCTTTCTTT. The rearrangement links TRBV5-5 to TRBJ1-1, with 9 nucleotides matching TRBD1. The germline V gene encodes CDR1 SGHKS and CDR2 YYEKEE (reference sequence). This CDR3 is 15 amino acids long. The J segment lost 1 base and the V segment lost 3 bases, leaving 4 bases of the junction unmatched.

V and J are TRBV28 and TRBJ1-1; D is ambiguous. V gave up 3 bases and J gave up 5 bases, with 13 bases separating them. The CDR3 consists of 14 residues. Germline V lookup: CDR1 MDHEN, CDR2 SYDVKM. The CDR3 nucleotides are TGTGCCAGCAGTTTTCTGAGGGTGGGTACTGAAGCTTTCTTT. As protein: CASSFLRVGTEAFF.

The CDR3 sequence is CASSLDRPTGRPLHF. The CDR3, as DNA: TGTGCCAGCAGCTTGGATCGCCCAACAGGGCGGCCCCTCCACTTT. The V call is TRBV5-4, the J call TRBJ1-6, with TRBD1 as a possible D gene (6 bases). Per the germline V gene, CDR1 is SGHNT and CDR2 is YYREEE (reference sequence). This CDR3 has 15 residues. Trimming shortened V by 0 bases and J by 13 bases, and 17 bases separated the two germline ends.

The chain has TRBV27 and TRBJ2-1; TRBD2 agrees at 7 bases. Germline CDR1 MNHEY, CDR2 SMNVEV (reference sequence). The V segment lost 6 bases and the J segment 11 bases; nucleotides outside the gene matches: 19. The CDR3 contains 16 residues. In nucleotides, the CDR3 is TGTGCCAGCAGCTTTTCCCTCCCGACCACCGGGACTAAGCAGTTCTTC. It yields the protein CASSFSLPTTGTKQFF.

The chain uses TRBV3-1 (or the pseudogene TRBV3-2) and TRBJ1-2; D unclear. CDR1 and CDR2 from the germline V gene are LGHDT and YNNKEL (reference sequence). CDR3 length: 16 amino acids. V lost 2 bases and J lost 5, with 18 bases in between. The CDR3 nucleotides are TGTGCCAGCAGCCAAAGTGAGGGCGCGGGAAGATATGGCTACACCTTC. It encodes CASSQSEGAGRYGYTF.

This chain connects TRBV27 to TRBJ2-2; TRBD2 matches at 11 bases. Germline V lookup: CDR1 MNHEY, CDR2 SMNVEV (reference sequence). The CDR3 is 15 residues long. After removal of 10 bases from V and 0 bases from J, the junction contained 4 bases not matched to a gene. The CDR3 DNA follows: TGTGCCACCGGGGGACTAGCGGCGAACACCGGGGAGCTGTTTTTT. Its translation is CATGGLAANTGELFF.

The chain couples TRBV9 to TRBJ2-2; no definite D call. The germline CDR1 and CDR2 sequences are SGDLS and YYNGEE. This CDR3 contains 12 residues. V was clipped by 4 bases and J by 2 bases, with 3 bases between them. CDR3 in amino acids: CASSQNTGELFF. DNA for the CDR3: TGTGCCAGCAGCCAAAACACCGGGGAGCTGTTTTTT.

In this sample, this clone turned up once. V usage is TRBV29-1 and J usage is TRBJ2-3; maybe TRBD2 (6 bases). Trimming pared 6 bases from V and 0 bases from J, leaving 16 bases between. The CDR3 is made up of 15 amino acids. Germline CDR1 reads SQVTM; CDR2 reads ANQGSEA. CDR3 sequence (DNA): TGCAGCGTCGCTCGTGGGGGGACCAGCACAGATACGCAGTATTTT. Encoded protein: CSVARGGTSTDTQYF.